This T cell receptor (beta chain) was sequenced for a study of identical twins. Study observations and caveats: Within beta out-of-frame sequences, the excess sharing observed between twins was weaker. Recombination models fit unrelated individuals' TCR alpha sharing but underestimated twins'.

The CDR3 contains 16 residues. Regarding this clonotype: Its matching antigen is unknown.

TCRdb reprocessed the 5' RACE reads via MiXCR and lists one record per CDR3 protein. The sample lists some 730,000 distinct CDR3 sequences, about 18% occurring once. These data were also filed under a second study, of T cells expressing NK-cell markers.

The TCR sequence derives from a young woman in good health. V and J are TRBV21-1 and TRBJ2-1; the table names TRBD1, a call not compared with the DNA. TRBV21-1 is a listed pseudogene. Sequences were obtained from PBMCs. The DNA of the CDR3 is TGTGCCAGCAGCCCCGGGGGGAGGTCGTGGGGCAATGAGCAGTTCTTC. It yields the protein CASSPGGRSWGNEQFF.